These 30 T cell receptor beta chains were sequenced from one sample in a study of CD8 T cells in ankylosing spondylitis. From the 5' RACE reads, TCRdb called clonotypes with MiXCR, one entry per CDR3 protein. The sample lists some 200,000 distinct CDR3 sequences, 7.3% occurring once. What these receptors recognize is not known. General study points: A motif in TCR beta, a set of seven to nine highly homologous variants, appeared characteristic of ankylosing spondylitis blood.

The sample consisted of blood, either unsorted or a sorted T cell fraction (not recorded which). The receptors stem from a male donor with ankylosing spondylitis.

The chain uses TRBV7-2 and TRBJ2-7; D possibly corresponds to TRBD2 (6 bases). Looked up from germline, CDR1 is SGHTA and CDR2 is FQGNSA. Deletions cut 3 bases from V and 0 bases from J, with 18 bases between. CDR3 length: 17 amino acids. The CDR3 DNA reads TGTGCCAGCAGCTTTGGTAGCGGAACCCATAGCTCCTACGAGCAGTACTTC. It is translated as CASSFGSGTHSSYEQYF.

The CDR3 region is CASSLLGLAGVTGELFF. CDR3 nucleotide sequence: TGCGCCAGCAGCCTGTTGGGACTAGCGGGAGTCACCGGGGAGCTGTTTTTT. The chain combines TRBV4-3 with TRBJ2-2, with 14 bases fitting TRBD2. CDR3 length: 17 amino acids. V was clipped by 4 bases and J by 4 bases; unmatched bases: 5. Germline lookup yields CDR1 LGHNA and CDR2 YSLEER.

The V call is TRBV13, the J call TRBJ2-1; D may be TRBD2 (6 bases). This CDR3 has 14 residues. Trimming removed 2 bases from V and 9 bases from J, with 14 bases in between. Germline V CDR1 and CDR2: PRHDT, FYEKMQ (reference sequence). In nucleotides, the CDR3 is TGTGCCAGCAGCTTACGGCTGGGGGGTAGTGAGCAGTTCTTC. This sequence encodes CASSLRLGGSEQFF.

This clonotype was picked up many times. The chain employs TRBV9 and TRBJ2-7; possible D gene TRBD2, 6 bases. CDR3 length equals 15 residues. The ends were cut back, 0 bases at V and 3 bases at J, with 13 bases in the middle. The germline V gene has CDR1 SGDLS and CDR2 YYNGEE. The DNA for the CDR3 is TGTGCCAGCAGCGTAGCAGCGGGCGGACACTACGAGCAGTACTTC. Its translation: CASSVAAGGHYEQYF.

To note about this clonotype: A much bigger clone sits one base away, suggesting this may be a read error. This likely comes from a read error, as the CDR3 has no conserved phenylalanine or tryptophan at its end. The chain recombines TRBV7-2 with TRBJ2-3; 9 nucleotides agree with TRBD2. The CDR3 has 15 residues. V trimming: 2 bases; J trimming: 6 bases; junction bases outside the gene matches: 6. Germline CDR1 reads SGHTA; CDR2 reads FQGNSA. This CDR3 reads CASSLTGGGADTQYI. CDR3 coding DNA: TGTGCCAGCAGCTTAACCGGCGGGGGGGCGGATACGCAGTATATT.

The sample holds many counts of this clonotype. This chain links TRBV19 with TRBJ2-2, with D perhaps matching TRBD1 (6 bases). V was trimmed by 4 bases and J by 0 bases, leaving 12 bases between them. CDR3 size: 16 residues. The germline V gene encodes CDR1 LNHDA and CDR2 SQIVND (reference sequence). The CDR3 nucleotides are TGTGCCAGTAGTACCCGACAGGTCGCGAACACCGGGGAGCTGTTTTTT. Protein product: CASSTRQVANTGELFF.

This clonotype was seen at least ten times. The chain uses TRBV7-9 and TRBJ2-4; the D gene is possibly TRBD1 (5 bases). CDR1 and CDR2 (germline): SEHNR, FQNEAQ (reference sequence). This CDR3 has 14 residues. The germline V and J ends were trimmed by 2 bases and 8 bases, with 13 bases remaining between them. The CDR3 DNA sequence: TGTGCCAGCAGCTTACTTCGCAGGGATGACATTCAGTACTTC. Translating it yields CASSLLRRDDIQYF. The whole variable domain, remainder taken from reference TRBV7-9 and TRBJ2-4, is DTGVSQNPRHKITKRGQNVTFRCDPISEHNRLYWYRQTLGQGPEFLTYFQNEAQLEKSRLLSDRFSAERPKGSFSTLEIQRTEQGDSAMYLCASSLLRRDDIQYFGAGTRLSVL.

The rearrangement links TRBV12-3 or TRBV12-4 to TRBJ2-3; the D is unclear. V was trimmed by 2 bases and J by 1 base, leaving 7 bases between them. The CDR3 contains 14 residues. In DNA form, the CDR3 reads TGTGCCAGCAGTTTACAGGTGGGCACAGATACGCAGTATTTT. Translating it yields CASSLQVGTDTQYF.

The V and J genes are TRBV27 and TRBJ1-2, with no clear D. Germline CDR1 and CDR2: MNHEY and SMNVEV (reference sequence). There are 10 residues in the CDR3. V lost 8 bases to trimming and J lost 10 bases, with 11 bases between them. The CDR3 here is CASRGFFYTF. The DNA of the CDR3 is TGTGCCAGCCGTGGGTTCTTCTACACCTTC.

This clonotype occurred many times. The rearrangement uses TRBV20-1 and TRBJ2-5; 13 positions agree with TRBD2. The CDR3 sequence is 17 residues long. Trimming took 5 bases from V and 1 from J; bases not matched to a gene: 10. Germline assignment: CDR1 DFQATT and CDR2 SNEGSKA (reference sequence). Here the CDR3 DNA reads TGCAGTGCTCTGGGACTAGCGGGGCGGGGACTCCAAGAGACCCAGTACTTC. It yields the protein CSALGLAGRGLQETQYF.

In this sample, this clonotype turned up many times. This chain links TRBV29-1 with TRBJ1-2; no reliable D call. The V end lost 5 bases, the J end lost 4 bases, and 14 bases lay between the germline ends. This CDR3 spans 13 amino acids. The germline gives CDR1 SQVTM, CDR2 ANQGSEA. The CDR3 region is CSVQHHYLYGYTF. CDR3 DNA: TGCAGCGTTCAGCACCATTACCTCTATGGCTACACCTTC.

This clonotype was found a few times. This chain joins TRBV6-1 and TRBJ2-5, with D hard to call. V lost 8 bases and J 2 bases, leaving 21 bases between the germline ends. CDR1 and CDR2 from the germline V gene are MNHNS and SASEGT. The CDR3 has 16 residues. The CDR3 nucleotides read TGTGCCAGCGGCCGAGACCGGGCCCCGAGGCAAGAGACCCAGTACTTC. Protein product: CASGRDRAPRQETQYF.

This clonotype was recorded a few times. The chain has TRBV7-9 and TRBJ1-1; D unresolved. The CDR3 sequence is 14 residues long. V was pared by 7 bases and J by 3 bases, with 15 bases between. CDR1 is SEHNR, CDR2 FQNEAQ, per germline (reference sequence). CDR3 sequence (DNA): TGTGCCAGCAAAGAGGAAAGGGCGGACACTGAAGCTTTCTTT. This gives the protein CASKEERADTEAFF.

The chain has TRBV6-2 or TRBV6-3 and TRBJ2-5; 7 bases fit TRBD2. The CDR3 is made up of 20 amino acids. V gave up 0 bases and J gave up 2 bases; unmatched junction bases: 18. Per the germline V gene, CDR1 is MNHEY and CDR2 is SVGEGT. CDR3 sequence: CASSYSNQTWRGTLQETQYF. As DNA, the CDR3 is TGTGCCAGCAGTTACTCGAATCAAACTTGGCGGGGGACTTTACAAGAGACCCAGTACTTC.

Ten or more counts support this clonotype. The J gene is TRBJ2-1, the V gene TRBV27, with 7 positions matching TRBD1. CDR3 length: 15 residues. Germline assignment: CDR1 MNHEY and CDR2 SMNVEV (reference sequence). V gave up 0 bases and J gave up 4 bases; unmatched junction bases: 3. This chain's CDR3 is CASSLSGGVYNEQFF. The CDR3, as DNA: TGTGCCAGCAGTTTATCAGGGGGCGTTTACAATGAGCAGTTCTTC.

This clonotype was seen ten or more times. The chain employs TRBV10-3 and TRBJ2-1; 16 nucleotides align to TRBD2. Trimming at V came to 10 bases and at J to 2 bases, leaving 8 bases not matched to a gene. CDR1 is ENHRY, CDR2 SYGVKD, per germline. This CDR3 is built from 17 residues. The CDR3 nucleotides are TGTGCCACTGGGACTAGCGGGGGGGCCCAGGCCTACAATGAGCAGTTCTTC. This codes for CATGTSGGAQAYNEQFF.

The chain is built from TRBV6-1 and TRBJ2-7; 7 nucleotides match TRBD2. V trimming: 6 bases; J trimming: 5 bases; junction bases outside the gene matches: 16. Germline CDR1 MNHNS, CDR2 SASEGT. The CDR3 has 16 residues. CDR3 region: CASRTYRVSGVDEQYF. Here the CDR3 DNA reads TGTGCCAGCAGAACCTATCGAGTCAGCGGGGTTGACGAGCAGTACTTC.

This clonotype was seen at least ten times. The chain combines TRBV3-1 with TRBJ2-2; D gene ambiguous. The V and J ends lost 7 bases and 8 bases respectively, with 23 bases between them. CDR3 length: 16 residues. Per the germline V gene, CDR1 is LGHDT and CDR2 is YNNKEL (reference sequence). CDR3 sequence: CASTQVVGIQRGELFF. The CDR3 bases are TGTGCCAGCACCCAGGTAGTGGGTATTCAACGGGGGGAGCTGTTTTTT.

Many counts were recorded for this clonotype. The chain recombines TRBV6-5 with TRBJ1-2; 8 bases align to TRBD1. The J segment lost 7 bases and the V segment lost 4 bases, leaving 8 bases of the junction unmatched. The CDR3 covers 14 residues. Germline V gives CDR1 MNHEY, CDR2 SVGAGI. CDR3 bases: TGTGCCAGCAGTTTCTCCGGACAGGGCGGTGGCTACACCTTC. It specifies CASSFSGQGGGYTF.

The genes are TRBV10-1 and TRBJ2-5; 8 bases map to TRBD1. CDR1 and CDR2 (germline): WNHNN, SYGVQD (reference sequence). The CDR3 is 14 amino acids. V trimming: 0 bases; J trimming: 5 bases; junction bases outside the gene matches: 2. The CDR3 loop is CASSESTGVETQYF. The CDR3 DNA reads as TGCGCCAGCAGTGAGTCGACAGGGGTTGAGACCCAGTACTTC.

This clonotype was detected ten times or more. The chain couples TRBV29-1 to TRBJ2-7, with TRBD2 matching over 8 bases. The germline gives CDR1 SQVTM, CDR2 ANQGSEA. The CDR3 has 13 amino acids. V was pared by 3 bases and J by 4 bases, with 5 bases of the junction left unmatched. The CDR3 bases are TGCAGCGTTGAGATTAGCGGGACTTACGAGCAGTACTTC. Translation gives CSVEISGTYEQYF.

The V and J genes are TRBV27 and TRBJ1-2; maybe TRBD1 (6 bases). The CDR3 runs 15 residues. CDR1 is MNHEY, CDR2 SMNVEV, per germline (reference sequence). V was shortened by 6 bases and J by 6 bases, with 20 bases between the two germline ends. The chain's CDR3 is CASSAYLRQADGYTF. In DNA form, the CDR3 reads TGTGCCAGCAGCGCTTACCTTAGACAGGCAGATGGCTACACCTTC.

This clonotype was seen at least ten times. The chain combines TRBV7-9 with TRBJ1-4; D ambiguous. The germline CDR1 and CDR2 sequences are SEHNR and FQNEAQ (reference sequence). V shed 6 bases and J shed 7 bases, with 12 bases lying between them. CDR3 length: 13 residues. The CDR3: CASRPTTSEKLFF. CDR3 nucleotides: TGTGCCAGCAGGCCTACGACGAGTGAAAAACTGTTTTTT.

This clonotype appeared many times. This chain uses TRBV29-1 with TRBJ1-1; 11 bases fit TRBD1. The germline CDR1 and CDR2 sequences are SQVTM and ANQGSEA. The CDR3 is made up of 16 amino acids. V gave up 0 bases and J gave up 3 bases; unmatched junction bases: 6. The CDR3 DNA sequence: TGCAGCGTTGAAGATAGAGGACAGGGGGCGGACACTGAAGCTTTCTTT. Translating gives CSVEDRGQGADTEAFF.

This clonotype was seen at least ten times. This chain links TRBV29-1 with TRBJ1-1; TRBD1 matches 7 bases. The CDR3 contains 13 residues. With 4 bases clipped from V and 2 bases from J, the junction kept 4 bases outside the gene matches. Germline V gene lookup returns CDR1 SQVTM and CDR2 ANQGSEA. The CDR3 DNA reads TGCAGCGTTGGACGACAGGGCAACACTGAAGCTTTCTTT. It encodes CSVGRQGNTEAFF.

In this sample, this clonotype turned up many times. The chain uses TRBV7-9 and TRBJ2-1; D remains ambiguous. The CDR3 covers 14 residues. CDR1 is SEHNR and CDR2 is FQNEAQ in the germline V gene (reference sequence). The V end lost 5 bases, the J end lost 8 bases, and 16 bases lay between the germline ends. The CDR3 loop is CASSIFFNRDEQFF. CDR3 in DNA: TGTGCCAGCAGCATCTTCTTCAACCGGGATGAGCAGTTCTTC.

With regard to this clonotype: One end of the junction is discordant with germline, which a read error may explain. The genes are TRBV4-2 and TRBJ2-7; D gene uncertain. The CDR3 runs to 15 residues. Germline CDR1 is LGHNA and CDR2 is YNFKEQ. The chain's CDR3 is CAISPRLFSGNEQYF. The CDR3, as DNA: TGTGCCATCAGCCCCCGGCTATTTTCGGGCAACGAGCAGTACTTC.

This clonotype was seen a handful of times. J is TRBJ2-1 and V is TRBV18; TRBD2 aligns across 7 bases. CDR1 is KGHSH, CDR2 LQKENI, per germline. The V gene end was trimmed by 3 bases and the J gene end by 5 bases; junction bases not matched to a gene: 16. CDR3 length: 18 residues. This chain's CDR3 is CASSPLIPGEAGDNEQFF. The CDR3 region has the DNA TGTGCCAGCTCACCGTTGATCCCGGGTGAGGCGGGAGACAATGAGCAGTTCTTC.

This clonotype was seen at least ten times. CDR3 coding DNA: TGTGCCAGCTTTAGCCGCTTAGGCGGGGAGCTGTTTTTT. Encoded protein: CASFSRLGGELFF. The rearrangement uses TRBV5-5 and TRBJ2-2; D gene ambiguous. Germline CDR1 and CDR2: SGHKS and YYEKEE (reference sequence). This CDR3 is built from 13 residues. Trimming pared 7 bases from V and 7 bases from J, leaving 14 bases between.

This clonotype has just a few counts. The CDR3 is CASRLNSYEQYF. The CDR3 bases are TGCGCCAGCAGATTAAACTCCTACGAGCAGTACTTC. This rearrangement joins TRBV5-1 to TRBJ2-7; D not certain. V lost 5 bases, J lost 0 bases, and 6 bases lay in between. The CDR3 is 12 amino acids. In germline, CDR1 is SGHRS, CDR2 YFSETQ.